This T cell receptor (beta chain) is from a study of blood T cell repertoires in COVID-19. Study information: Specimens from acute and convalescent COVID-19 originated in the United States, Italy and Spain. T cells, B-cell-depleted T cells, or PBMCs supplied cDNA or gDNA.

CDR1 is LNHDA, CDR2 SQIVND, per germline (reference sequence). Trimming at V came to 7 bases and at J to 7 bases, leaving 11 bases not matched to a gene. CDR3 length: 15 amino acids. Methods used by the authors: For nucleated cells, counts were estimated from reference gene primer amplification. Generated by immunoSEQ multiplex PCR, the TCRdb table keeps only in-frame clones and is missing some. The DNA gave D and trimming, while V, J and clone size come from that table. The table has about 140,000 clones, 84% seen once. This clonotype originated in a man between 60 and 75 years old with active or convalescent COVID-19. The sequenced sample was peripheral blood. The chain employs TRBV19 and TRBJ1-1; 11 bases align to TRBD1. The CDR3 DNA reads as TGTGCCAGTATCTCCGGGACAGGGGGGTTTCGTGAAGCTTTCTTT. This sequence encodes CASISGTGGFREAFF.